The sequence of this T cell receptor (beta chain) was determined in a study of PD-L1 blockade in urothelial cancer. Study context: Study patients had been treated with 0 to 3 previous chemotherapy regimens.

Described time point: pretreatment peripheral blood. The repertoire was sequenced with immunoSEQ multiplex PCR; TCRdb's copy has only in-frame clones and lacks some. The data contain 72,000 or so clones, approximately 84% of them singletons. V lost 2 bases and J lost 4, with 23 bases in between. The CDR3 spans 18 residues. CDR1 and CDR2 from the germline V gene are SGHTA and FQGNSA. This TCR was sampled from a man aged 60 to 69 with urothelial cancer. This sample comprised PBMCs, obtained around atezolizumab (anti-PD-L1) treatment. The chain carries TRBV7-2 and TRBJ1-1; D ambiguous. The CDR3, as DNA: TGTGCCAGCAGCTTATTAGTACCCGGACGGGCGGGAAGCACTGAAGCTTTCTTT. Its translation: CASSLLVPGRAGSTEAFF.